These 24 T cell receptor beta chains originate from one sample sequenced in a study of blood T cell repertoires in COVID-19. The assay was immunoSEQ multiplex PCR, and TCRdb's table has in-frame clones only and misses some. The sample yields roughly 120,000 clones, around 86% seen once. The sample taken for sequencing was peripheral blood. The receptors were sampled from a man in his 70s with acute or convalescent COVID-19.

The chain has TRBV7-9 and TRBJ2-2, with a tentative D call TRBD2 (6 bases). The CDR3 covers 13 residues. V lost 4 bases to trimming and J lost 6 bases, with 9 bases between them. Per the germline V gene, CDR1 is SEHNR and CDR2 is FQNEAQ (reference sequence). The CDR3 DNA is TGTGCCAGCAGCTCCAGGGAGGCCGGGGAGCTGTTTTTT. Residues: CASSSREAGELFF.

The genes are TRBV28 and TRBJ2-5; 7 nucleotides match TRBD1. In germline, CDR1 is MDHEN, CDR2 SYDVKM. The V and J ends lost 6 bases and 4 bases, in that order; junction bases with no gene match: 8. This CDR3 is 14 amino acids long. The CDR3 DNA reads as TGTGCCAGCAGACCAGTGAGGGGGCGAGAGACCCAGTACTTC. Amino acids: CASRPVRGRETQYF.

The chain carries TRBV5-6 and TRBJ1-1; D not resolved. The germline V gene encodes CDR1 SGHDT and CDR2 YYEEEE. CDR3 length: 14 amino acids. V was clipped by 1 base and J by 0 bases, with 7 bases between them. CDR3 in amino acids: CASSLQDLNTEAFF. The CDR3 bases are TGTGCCAGCAGCTTGCAGGATCTGAACACTGAAGCTTTCTTT.

J is TRBJ2-2 and V is TRBV18, with TRBD2 matching over 7 bases. Losses at the gene ends were 3 bases for V and 6 bases for J; bases not matched to a gene: 1. CDR1 is KGHSH, CDR2 LQKENI, per germline. The CDR3 is 13 residues long. The CDR3 protein is CASSPGGAGELFF. DNA of the CDR3: TGTGCCAGCTCACCGGGGGGGGCCGGGGAGCTGTTTTTT.

The chain joins TRBV6-6 to TRBJ2-3, with 13 bases aligning to TRBD2. Germline V gives CDR1 MNHNY, CDR2 SVGAGI (reference sequence). This CDR3 has 17 residues. The V and J ends lost 5 bases and 6 bases, in that order; junction bases with no gene match: 11. The CDR3 nucleotides read TGTGCCAGCAGTCCCGAGGGACTAGCGGGGAGTTTGGATACGCAGTATTTT. Its translation: CASSPEGLAGSLDTQYF.

This clone has a handful of counts. This chain connects TRBV10-3 to TRBJ1-2; unclear D gene. This CDR3 comprises 13 residues. Germline lookup yields CDR1 ENHRY and CDR2 SYGVKD. Trimming stripped 2 bases from V and 2 bases from J, with 6 bases between. The CDR3 DNA is TGTGCCATCAGTGAGGCAGGAAACTATGGCTACACCTTC. This gives the protein CAISEAGNYGYTF.

This sequence joins TRBV24-1 and TRBJ1-2; D ambiguous. This CDR3 is 15 amino acids long. Trimming removed 3 bases at V and 8 bases at J, with 18 bases between. Germline lookup yields CDR1 KGHDR and CDR2 SFDVKD. The CDR3 region is CATSDPGSQVGGYTF. The CDR3 DNA reads as TGTGCCACCAGTGATCCGGGGAGCCAAGTTGGAGGCTACACCTTC.

The chain carries TRBV10-1 and TRBJ2-5, with D maybe TRBD1 (6 bases). Germline V gives CDR1 WNHNN, CDR2 SYGVQD (reference sequence). Trimming removed 5 bases from V and 0 bases from J, with 13 bases in between. The CDR3 covers 15 residues. The CDR3 loop is CASSQQGLNQETQYF. The CDR3 bases are TGCGCCAGCAGTCAACAGGGATTGAACCAAGAGACCCAGTACTTC.

In this sample, this clone turned up once. V is TRBV5-1 and J is TRBJ1-1; TRBD1 matches 7 bases. Germline V CDR1 and CDR2: SGHRS, YFSETQ. V gave up 5 bases and J gave up 0 bases; unmatched junction bases: 13. CDR3 length: 17 residues. CDR3 sequence (DNA): TGCGCCAGCAGGTCCCCGGAACAGGGGAGATTGAACACTGAAGCTTTCTTT. This encodes CASRSPEQGRLNTEAFF.

This chain connects TRBV7-9 to TRBJ1-1; TRBD1 matches at 7 bases. Germline-derived CDR1 and CDR2 are SEHNR and FQNEAQ (reference sequence). The CDR3 consists of 12 residues. V lost 5 bases, J lost 10 bases, and 7 bases stayed unmatched. The CDR3 sequence is CASSPDRERAFF. The CDR3 DNA sequence: TGTGCCAGCAGCCCAGACAGGGAACGAGCTTTCTTT.

This chain uses TRBV7-2 with TRBJ2-7; TRBD2 matches at 10 bases. Germline assignment: CDR1 SGHTA and CDR2 FQGNSA. This CDR3 is built from 15 residues. J was trimmed by 0 bases and V by 6 bases; bases with no gene match: 5. This chain's CDR3 is CASSYSGGSSYEQYF. For the CDR3, the DNA is TGTGCCAGCAGTTATAGCGGGGGGAGCTCCTACGAGCAGTACTTC. The full variable domain, in which reference TRBV7-2 and TRBJ2-7 provide the parts outside the CDR3, is GAGVSQSPSNKVTEKGKDVELRCDPISGHTALYWYRQSLGQGLEFLIYFQGNSAPDKSGLPSDRFSAERTGGSVSTLTIQRTQQEDSAVYLCASSYSGGSSYEQYFGPGTRLTVT.

The chain uses TRBV7-3 and TRBJ2-6, with TRBD1 as a possible D gene (5 bases). V dropped 5 bases and J dropped 3 bases, with 5 bases sitting between them. The germline gives CDR1 SGHTA, CDR2 FQGTGA. CDR3 size: 13 residues. CDR3 sequence reads: CASSTGGANVLTF. CDR3 DNA: TGTGCCAGCAGCACAGGTGGGGCCAACGTCCTGACTTTC.

This clone was seen only once. The V call is TRBV5-1, the J call TRBJ2-1, with 10 positions matching TRBD1. In germline, CDR1 is SGHRS, CDR2 YFSETQ. V lost 0 bases to trimming and J lost 8 bases; unmatched junction nucleotides: 5. The CDR3 has 15 amino acids. The CDR3 reads CASSLGDRGRDEQFF. The CDR3 nucleotides are TGCGCCAGCAGCTTGGGGGACAGGGGAAGGGATGAGCAGTTCTTC.

The chain links TRBV11-3 to TRBJ2-7; TRBD1 matches at 9 bases. Germline V gene data show CDR1 as SGHNT and CDR2 as YENEEA. V was pared by 4 bases and J by 5 bases, with 3 bases of the junction left unmatched. The CDR3 totals 13 residues. CDR3 nucleotides: TGTGCCAGCAGCTCGGACAGGGGCCACGAGCAGTACTTC. Its protein is CASSSDRGHEQYF.

This clone was observed a few times. The rearrangement links TRBV6-5 to TRBJ1-4, with D perhaps TRBD1 (6 bases). V gave up 8 bases and J gave up 7 bases, with 14 bases separating them. The germline gives CDR1 MNHEY, CDR2 SVGAGI. This CDR3 is 13 amino acids long. DNA of the CDR3: TGTGCCAGCCAGGGACAAGGGGGTGAAAAACTGTTTTTT. This encodes CASQGQGGEKLFF.

This clone appeared once. CDR3 bases: TGTGCCAGCGTACGCGCCGGGACAGGGAGCAGGCAGCCCCAGCATTTT. It specifies CASVRAGTGSRQPQHF. The chain uses TRBV28 and TRBJ1-5, with 9 bases aligning to TRBD1. Germline CDR1 MDHEN, CDR2 SYDVKM. CDR3 size: 16 residues. V trimming: 8 bases; J trimming: 7 bases; junction bases outside the gene matches: 15.

This clone appeared once. The rearrangement uses TRBV5-1 and TRBJ2-7, with 10 bases matching TRBD1. V was clipped by 4 bases and J by 3 bases; unmatched bases: 4. This CDR3 has 14 amino acids. Germline values: CDR1 SGHRS, CDR2 YFSETQ. CDR3 sequence: CASSQTGGGYEQYF. The CDR3 coding sequence is TGCGCCAGCAGCCAGACAGGGGGCGGCTACGAGCAGTACTTC. Using reference TRBV5-1 and TRBJ2-7 for the parts outside the CDR3, the full variable domain is KAGVTQTPRYLIKTRGQQVTLSCSPISGHRSVSWYQQTPGQGLQFLFEYFSETQRNKGNFPGRFSGRQFSNSRSEMNVSTLELGDSALYLCASSQTGGGYEQYFGPGTRLTVT.

This clone was observed a handful of times. This rearrangement joins TRBV7-9 to TRBJ1-5; D might be TRBD1 (5 bases). The CDR3 contains 14 residues. Germline V gene data show CDR1 as SEHNR and CDR2 as FQNEAQ (reference sequence). The ends were cut back, 2 bases at V and 6 bases at J, with 11 bases in the middle. CDR3 nucleotide sequence: TGTGCCAGCAGCTTAATCAGGGCTACTCAGCCCCAGCATTTT. Its protein product is CASSLIRATQPQHF.

The chain couples TRBV5-8 to TRBJ2-1; 7 bases are shared with TRBD2. Trimming at V came to 0 bases and at J to 0 bases, leaving 6 bases not matched to a gene. There are 17 residues in the CDR3. Germline loops: CDR1 SGHTS, CDR2 YDEGEE. The CDR3 DNA reads TGTGCCAGCAGCTTGGTTAAGTGGGACTACTCCTACAATGAGCAGTTCTTC. This translates into CASSLVKWDYSYNEQFF.

The table lists this clone with a count of one. The genes are TRBV4-2 and TRBJ2-2, with TRBD2 identical over 9 bases. The J segment lost 1 base and the V segment lost 0 bases, leaving 6 bases of the junction unmatched. The germline V gene encodes CDR1 LGHNA and CDR2 YNFKEQ. This CDR3 spans 18 amino acids. The CDR3 loop reads CASSQEPAGGRNTGELFF. The CDR3, as DNA: TGTGCCAGCAGCCAAGAACCAGCGGGGGGTCGGAACACCGGGGAGCTGTTTTTT.

The chain couples TRBV7-6 to TRBJ2-3; 13 bases fit TRBD2. This CDR3 comprises 15 residues. In germline, CDR1 is SGHVS, CDR2 FNYEAQ. After removal of 8 bases from V and 4 bases from J, the junction contained 6 bases not matched to a gene. CDR3 residues: CASARTSGSPDTQYF. CDR3 bases: TGTGCCAGCGCACGGACTAGCGGGAGCCCAGATACGCAGTATTTT.

The gene calls are TRBV30 and TRBJ2-3, with D possibly matching TRBD1 (5 bases). This CDR3 is built from 12 residues. Germline-derived CDR1 and CDR2 are GTSNPN and SVGIG (reference sequence). V dropped 1 base and J dropped 3 bases, with 5 bases sitting between them. The CDR3 spells CAWSAGTDTQYF. The CDR3 DNA sequence: TGTGCCTGGAGTGCAGGGACAGATACGCAGTATTTT.

The J gene is TRBJ2-7, the V gene TRBV20-1; D possibly corresponds to TRBD2 (5 bases). Looked up from germline, CDR1 is DFQATT and CDR2 is SNEGSKA (reference sequence). The CDR3 loop spans 12 amino acids. The V and J ends lost 3 bases and 2 bases respectively, with 8 bases between them. CDR3 sequence reads: CSASRGPYEQYF. The CDR3 nucleotides read TGCAGTGCTAGTCGGGGTCCCTACGAGCAGTACTTC.

This clone has more than one count but fewer than ten. The chain employs TRBV5-7 and TRBJ2-7; possible D gene TRBD1, 6 bases. TRBV5-7 is designated an ORF whose function remains uncertain. V was cut by 1 base and J by 12 bases, with 17 bases left in between. The CDR3 has 13 residues. The CDR3 loop reads CASSLPEGHIAYF. For the CDR3, the DNA is TGTGCCAGCAGCTTGCCCGAGGGACACATCGCGTACTTC.